A selection of T cell receptor beta chains follows, all from one sample in a study of cytomegalovirus exposure and HLA in healthy donors. TCRdb keeps only in-frame clones here, not all; method: immunoSEQ multiplex PCR. The repertoire includes about 110,000 clones, nearly 75% of them detected once, and approximately 4.4% sits in the top ten. The sample taken for sequencing was PBMCs. Source of these receptors: a man aged 30 to 39 in good health and CMV-seropositive. The CDR3 runs from the conserved cysteine through the conserved F or W. The order of the fields is J gene, CDR3 length, V gene, D gene, clone size, CDR3 protein, CDR3 DNA. D genes are given only for firm matches. A clone size is listed for some rows: how often the clone was seen (once, few, many), or a class if it is expanded.

TRBJ2-1,16,TRBV28,TRBD1,-,CASSGYRGSSYNEQFF,TGTGCCAGCAGCGGTTACAGGGGAAGCTCCTACAATGAGCAGTTCTTC
TRBJ1-1,12,TRBV2,-,-,CASREGSTEAFF,TGTGCCAGCAGGGAGGGGAGCACTGAAGCTTTCTTT
TRBJ2-5,19,TRBV13,TRBD1,-,CASSLIDGTGPDSRETQYF,TGTGCCAGCAGCTTGATAGACGGGACAGGGCCGGACTCCAGGGAGACCCAGTACTTC
TRBJ2-5,16,TRBV23-1,-,-,CASSQPQGRSRETQYF,TGCGCCAGCAGTCAACCACAGGGGAGGTCGCGTGAGACCCAGTACTTC
TRBJ1-5,14,TRBV4-2,-,-,CASSQSGEGQPQHF,TGTGCCAGCAGCCAATCGGGGGAGGGTCAGCCCCAGCATTTT
TRBJ1-3,18,TRBV11-2,-,-,CASSSLTGIGITGNTIYF,TGTGCCAGCAGCTCGTTGACAGGAATAGGGATAACCGGAAACACCATATATTTT
TRBJ2-1,14,TRBV6-4,TRBD2,-,CASSDPGTSTEQFF,TGTGCCAGCAGTGACCCTGGGACTAGCACTGAGCAGTTCTTC
TRBJ2-1,13,TRBV5-1,-,-,CASSSGTFNEQFF,TGCGCCAGCAGCTCTGGGACATTCAATGAGCAGTTCTTC
TRBJ1-6,15,TRBV25-1,-,-,CASSEAGSNNSPLHF,TGTGCCAGCAGTGAAGCCGGGAGTAATAATTCACCCCTCCACTTT
TRBJ2-7,15,TRBV5-8,-,-,CASSRRGPLAGEQYF,TGTGCCAGCAGTCGACGGGGACCACTAGCTGGCGAGCAGTACTTC
TRBJ1-5,13,TRBV28,-,once,CASTVVRNQPQHF,TGTGCCAGCACCGTGGTCAGGAATCAGCCCCAGCATTTT
TRBJ2-7,12,TRBV6-1,-,-,CASRGGPREQYF,TGTGCCAGCAGGGGGGGGCCTCGGGAGCAGTACTTC
TRBJ2-2,17,TRBV19,TRBD2,-,CASSIPPGLGYTGELFF,TGTGCCAGTAGTATCCCTCCGGGACTAGGGTACACCGGGGAGCTGTTTTTT
TRBJ1-2,14,TRBV7-9,-,-,CASSFPAAEYGYTF,TGTGCCAGCAGCTTCCCAGCGGCAGAGTATGGCTACACCTTC
TRBJ1-6,15,TRBV5-1,TRBD1,-,CASSLGTGSYSPLHF,TGCGCCAGCAGCTTGGGGACAGGGTCCTATTCACCCCTCCACTTT
TRBJ1-1,17,TRBV19,TRBD1,-,CASSPGRGGTGITEAFF,TGTGCCAGTAGTCCTGGGAGGGGAGGGACAGGGATTACTGAAGCTTTCTTT
TRBJ2-7,13,TRBV6-1,TRBD2,once,CASSERETYEQYF,TGTGCCAGCAGTGAGCGGGAGACCTACGAGCAGTACTTC
TRBJ1-2,15,TRBV15,-,-,CATSRRIDGGEGFTF,TGTGCCACCAGCAGACGAATTGATGGGGGGGAGGGGTTCACCTTC
TRBJ1-1,13,TRBV6-6,TRBD1,few,CASSADRATEAFF,TGTGCCAGCAGTGCGGACAGGGCCACTGAAGCTTTCTTT
TRBJ2-2,16,TRBV11-3,-,-,CASSLDLRGGTGELFF,TGTGCCAGCAGCTTAGATCTCAGGGGCGGAACCGGGGAGCTGTTTTTT
TRBJ2-1,13,TRBV2,-,-,CASSVSSTNEQFF,TGTGCCAGCAGTGTGTCTAGCACGAATGAGCAGTTCTTC
TRBJ2-5,13,TRBV19,-,-,CASRRTGGETQYF,TGTGCCAGTAGACGGACTGGAGGAGAGACCCAGTACTTC
TRBJ2-7,12,TRBV28,-,-,CASTAQNYEQYF,TGTGCCAGCACCGCTCAGAACTACGAGCAGTACTTC
TRBJ1-1,15,TRBV9,-,-,CASSVGFQRGTEAFF,TGTGCCAGCAGCGTAGGCTTCCAACGGGGTACTGAAGCTTTCTTT
TRBJ2-3,16,TRBV28,TRBD1,-,CASSWGPQGARDTQYF,TGTGCCAGCAGTTGGGGGCCCCAGGGGGCGAGAGATACGCAGTATTTT
TRBJ1-1,16,TRBV10-3,TRBD1,-,CAISASPDREVPEAFF,TGTGCCATCAGTGCCTCCCCGGACAGGGAAGTTCCTGAAGCTTTCTTT
TRBJ1-5,14,TRBV7-9,TRBD1,-,CASSSGGLDQPQHF,TGTGCCAGCAGCTCAGGGGGCCTTGATCAGCCCCAGCATTTT
TRBJ1-2,13,TRBV5-1,-,-,CASSLYELTGYTF,TGCGCCAGCAGCTTGTACGAGCTAACCGGCTACACCTTC
TRBJ2-7,18,TRBV12-5,TRBD1,-,CASGSHPGTGAIAYEQYF,TGTGCTAGTGGTTCCCACCCTGGGACAGGGGCCATAGCCTACGAGCAGTACTTC
TRBJ1-4,16,TRBV7-9,-,-,CASSLEGPSTNEKLFF,TGTGCCAGCAGCTTAGAGGGGCCATCAACTAATGAAAAACTGTTTTTT
TRBJ1-4,12,TRBV29-1,-,-,CSVDATNEKLFF,TGCAGCGTTGACGCAACTAATGAAAAACTGTTTTTT
TRBJ1-4,13,TRBV29-1,TRBD1,-,CSVGQGGPEKLFF,TGCAGCGTAGGACAGGGGGGGCCTGAAAAACTGTTTTTT
TRBJ1-1,12,TRBV29-1,-,-,CSVDWPITEAFF,TGCAGCGTTGATTGGCCGATCACTGAAGCTTTCTTT
TRBJ2-7,13,TRBV6-5,-,-,CASSYHRVGEQYF,TGTGCCAGCAGTTATCACAGGGTAGGCGAGCAGTACTTC
TRBJ2-7,14,TRBV7-9,TRBD1,few,CASSLGGGPYEQYF,TGTGCCAGCAGCTTAGGAGGGGGCCCCTACGAGCAGTACTTC
TRBJ1-3,15,TRBV6-5,-,few,CASSRQAPPGNTIYF,TGTGCCAGCAGTCGGCAGGCTCCGCCTGGAAACACCATATATTTT
TRBJ1-2,17,TRBV9,-,-,CASSVGRSGGFSYGYTF,TGTGCCAGCAGCGTAGGTCGAAGCGGGGGTTTTAGTTATGGCTACACCTTC
TRBJ2-7,15,TRBV6-5,TRBD1,-,CASSYSDRGFYEQYF,TGTGCCAGCAGTTACTCGGACAGGGGTTTCTACGAGCAGTACTTC
TRBJ1-5,17,TRBV4-2,TRBD1,once,CASSQDLGGQGNQPQHF,TGTGCCAGCAGCCAAGATCTAGGGGGACAGGGGAATCAGCCCCAGCATTTT
TRBJ1-6,11,TRBV7-9,-,once,CASNRDSPLHF,TGTGCCAGCAACAGGGATTCACCCCTCCACTTT
TRBJ2-6,16,TRBV25-1,-,-,CASSDPPGSGANVLTF,TGTGCCAGCAGTGACCCTCCGGGGTCTGGGGCCAACGTCCTGACTTTC
TRBJ1-2,17,TRBV18,TRBD1,once,CASSPPSVYGQGAGYTF,TGTGCCAGCTCACCACCGTCGGTATATGGACAGGGCGCTGGCTACACCTTC
TRBJ2-2,14,TRBV6-5,TRBD1,-,CASSRQGSIGELFF,TGTGCCAGCAGTCGACAGGGGAGTATCGGGGAGCTGTTTTTT
TRBJ1-2,15,TRBV15,TRBD1,-,CATSRDRTGFYGYTF,TGTGCCACCAGCAGGGACCGGACAGGGTTCTATGGCTACACCTTC
TRBJ1-5,15,TRBV19,TRBD1,-,CASSRTGEAGQPQHF,TGTGCCAGTAGTAGGACAGGGGAAGCGGGTCAGCCCCAGCATTTT
TRBJ2-7,13,TRBV7-9,-,-,CASSPLSGIEQYF,TGTGCCAGCAGCCCCCTCTCGGGAATCGAGCAGTACTTC
TRBJ1-5,15,TRBV5-5,-,-,CASSLTTGSNQPQHF,TGTGCCAGCAGCTTGACTACAGGGAGCAATCAGCCCCAGCATTTT
TRBJ2-3,16,TRBV6-5,TRBD2,-,CASSYRGLAGADTQYF,TGTGCCAGCAGTTACAGGGGACTAGCGGGGGCGGATACGCAGTATTTT
TRBJ2-5,15,TRBV15,-,-,CATSRDVGGQETQYF,TGTGCCACCAGCAGAGATGTTGGCGGGCAAGAGACCCAGTACTTC